Each of the 3 T cell receptor beta chains below was sequenced from the same sample in a study of control samples from healthy donors and cancer patients. Sequenced by immunoSEQ multiplex PCR; TCRdb stores in-frame clones only, minus some. The sample has tens of thousands of clones, about nine tenths seen once. Sequenced input: PBMCs. Receptors originate from a man aged 45-65 years with head and neck cancer.

The chain is built from TRBV24-1 and TRBJ2-1, with TRBD2 matching over 11 bases. The CDR3 runs to 18 residues. J was trimmed by 0 bases and V by 3 bases; bases with no gene match: 6. The germline CDR1 and CDR2 sequences are KGHDR and SFDVKD. The CDR3 reads CATSDGLAGGSSYNEQFF. CDR3 coding DNA: TGTGCCACCAGTGATGGGCTAGCGGGAGGAAGCTCCTACAATGAGCAGTTCTTC.

The V call is TRBV3-1 (or the pseudogene TRBV3-2), the J call TRBJ2-4; TRBD1 or TRBD2 may be the D gene (5 bases each). The ends were cut back, 4 bases at V and 5 bases at J, with 15 bases in the middle. This CDR3 has 15 amino acids. Germline lookup yields CDR1 LGHDT and CDR2 YNNKEL (reference sequence). The CDR3 is CASSLNGGGQNIQYF. CDR3 sequence (DNA): TGTGCCAGCAGCCTTAACGGTGGGGGTCAAAACATTCAGTACTTC.

The chain is built from TRBV15 and TRBJ2-7; 8 nucleotides match TRBD1. Germline V lookup: CDR1 LNHNV, CDR2 YYDKDF (reference sequence). After removal of 0 bases from V and 5 bases from J, the junction contained 6 bases not matched to a gene. The length of the CDR3 is 15 residues. The DNA for the CDR3 is TGTGCCACCAGCAGAGACGTTGGGACAGGAGACGAGCAGTACTTC. Its translation: CATSRDVGTGDEQYF.